The 14 T cell receptor beta chains listed next were all sequenced from one sample in a study of T cells in Graves' hyperthyroidism and ophthalmopathy. RNA transcripts served as the template for amplifying TCR beta CDR3 regions. The TCR CDR3 first-round RT-PCR relied on the HTBI primer set. TCRdb ran MiXCR on the multiplex PCR reads and lists one entry per CDR3 protein. This table has under 800,000 distinct CDR3 sequences, around 13% appearing once. The sample consisted of blood. These receptors all stem from a woman aged 18-35 years with Graves' hyperthyroidism.

Remarks on this clonotype: A much more abundant neighbour one base away suggests this may be a read error. The chain is built from TRBV11-2 and TRBJ2-1; 9 bases fit TRBD1. The CDR3 extends over 15 amino acids. The germline V gene encodes CDR1 SGHAT and CDR2 FQNNGV. The trim removed 5 bases at V and 6 bases at J, leaving 8 bases unmatched. The CDR3 DNA follows: TGTGCCAGCAGCCGGGGACAGGGAGAGTTCAATGAGCAGTTCTTC. Residues: CASSRGQGEFNEQFF.

On this clonotype: A much larger clone sits a single nucleotide away, making a read error possible. The missing conserved phenylalanine or tryptophan at the end of this CDR3 makes a read error likely. J is TRBJ2-5 and V is TRBV12-3 or TRBV12-4, with 7 bases aligning to TRBD1. After removal of 7 bases from V and 3 bases from J, the junction contained 2 bases not matched to a gene. The CDR3 runs 12 residues. In DNA, the CDR3 is TGTGCCAGCACCCAGGGGGAAGAGACCCAGTACGTC. Amino acid sequence: CASTQGEETQYV.

This clonotype has a handful of counts. This rearrangement joins TRBV7-2 to TRBJ2-1, with 8 nucleotides matching TRBD2. After removal of 5 bases from V and 4 bases from J, the junction contained 13 bases not matched to a gene. CDR1 is SGHTA and CDR2 is FQGNSA in the germline V gene. CDR3 length: 17 amino acids. The CDR3 loop reads CASSRGVSGSLYNEQFF. DNA of the CDR3: TGTGCCAGCAGCAGGGGGGTAAGCGGGAGCCTTTACAATGAGCAGTTCTTC.

The CDR3 loop reads CSARGASGSTEQFF. The DNA of the CDR3 is TGCAGTGCTAGAGGGGCTAGCGGGAGTACTGAGCAGTTCTTC. The rearrangement links TRBV20-1 to TRBJ2-1; 10 bases align to TRBD2. The CDR3 sequence is 14 residues long. V lost 1 base to trimming and J lost 9 bases; unmatched junction nucleotides: 6. Per germline, CDR1 DFQATT and CDR2 SNEGSKA (reference sequence).

The chain recombines TRBV7-9 with TRBJ2-2; D is unresolved. This CDR3 contains 12 residues. Trimming took off 5 bases at V and 8 bases at J, with 9 bases between the two ends. The V gene's germline CDR1 is SEHNR and CDR2 FQNEAQ (reference sequence). The CDR3 sequence: CASSPLLGELFF. CDR3 in DNA: TGTGCCAGCAGCCCCCTTCTAGGGGAGCTGTTTTTT.

This chain uses TRBV11-2 with TRBJ1-2; D might be TRBD1 (5 bases). Trimming removed 6 bases at V and 3 bases at J, with 11 bases between. Germline V CDR1 and CDR2: SGHAT, FQNNGV. The CDR3 runs 13 residues. Here the CDR3 DNA reads TGTGCCAGCAGGGGCAGGGAAGACTATGGCTACACCTTC. This sequence encodes CASRGREDYGYTF.

The chain uses TRBV19 and TRBJ2-1, with D maybe TRBD2 (6 bases). This CDR3 region has 16 residues. Trimming pared 5 bases from V and 0 bases from J, leaving 14 bases between. The germline CDR1 and CDR2 sequences are LNHDA and SQIVND (reference sequence). CDR3 region: CASSGGLLTSYNEQFF. As DNA, the CDR3 is TGTGCCAGTAGTGGGGGACTCTTAACCTCCTACAATGAGCAGTTCTTC.

This clonotype was counted a few times. The V gene is TRBV20-1, the J gene TRBJ1-2; maybe TRBD1 (6 bases). This CDR3 spans 16 amino acids. V gave up 3 bases and J gave up 1 base, with 18 bases separating them. CDR1 DFQATT and CDR2 SNEGSKA come from the germline V gene (reference sequence). CDR3 residues: CSASRGGGYGNYGYTF. As DNA, the CDR3 is TGCAGTGCTAGTAGGGGGGGGGGGTATGGTAACTATGGCTACACCTTC.

Notes on this clonotype: A read error is possible here, since a much larger clone lies one base away. This rearrangement joins TRBV28 to TRBJ2-1, with D perhaps matching TRBD2 (6 bases). Germline V gives CDR1 MDHEN, CDR2 SYDVKM. The CDR3 length is 15 residues. The CDR3 is CANSLWLAADNEQFF. The CDR3 DNA is TGTGCCAACAGTTTATGGTTAGCGGCGGACAATGAGCAGTTCTTC.

This CDR3 reads CASSLDLRNRGYGYTF. The CDR3 DNA reads as TGTGCCAGCAGCTTAGATCTCAGGAATCGCGGCTATGGCTACACCTTC. The chain joins TRBV11-2 to TRBJ1-2; D gene ambiguous. Germline V gives CDR1 SGHAT, CDR2 FQNNGV. The V and J ends lost 0 bases and 4 bases respectively, with 15 bases between them. The CDR3 consists of 16 residues.

The V gene is TRBV20-1, the J gene TRBJ2-7; D unresolved. CDR1 and CDR2 from the germline V gene are DFQATT and SNEGSKA (reference sequence). CDR3 length equals 14 residues. V was pared by 3 bases and J by 0 bases, with 12 bases between. This chain's CDR3 is CSASPQMSSYEQYF. CDR3 DNA sequence: TGCAGTGCTAGTCCACAGATGTCCTCCTACGAGCAGTACTTC.

Worth noting for this clonotype: A much larger clone differs by one base, so this may be a read error. This chain connects TRBV5-6 to TRBJ1-4, with a possible D match to TRBD1 (5 bases). CDR1 is SGHDT, CDR2 YYEEEE, per germline. There are 16 residues in the CDR3. Trimming removed 1 base at V and 3 bases at J, with 13 bases between. The CDR3 here is CASSLRGRSSNEKLFF. CDR3 DNA sequence: TGTGCCAGCAGCTTGAGGGGACGGTCTTCTAATGAAAAACTGTTTTTT.

This clonotype has only a few counts. J is TRBJ2-1 and V is TRBV2; possibly TRBD1 for D (6 bases). CDR1 and CDR2 (germline): SNHLY, FYNNEI. V was cut by 7 bases and J by 9 bases, with 10 bases left in between. The CDR3 is 11 residues long. In DNA form, the CDR3 reads TGTGCCAGCACCGCCAGGGGTGAGCAGTTCTTC. Its translation: CASTARGEQFF.

This clonotype came up many times. The chain joins TRBV6-1 to TRBJ2-1; the D call may be TRBD1 or TRBD2 (7 bases each). This CDR3 has 15 amino acids. CDR1 is MNHNS, CDR2 SASEGT, per germline. V was clipped by 2 bases and J by 3 bases, with 11 bases between them. The CDR3: CASSEQGEGYNEQFF. DNA of the CDR3: TGTGCCAGCAGTGAACAGGGGGAGGGCTACAATGAGCAGTTCTTC.